One sample yielded the 19 T cell receptor beta chains listed below, sequenced in a study of T cell responses to AZD1222 COVID-19 vaccine. Here immunoSEQ multiplex PCR was the method, and the copy in TCRdb shows in-frame clones only, minus some. Of about 140,000 clones listed, about 93% were seen once; the top ten hold approximately 5%. The specimen was peripheral blood, collected on day 0 of AZD1222 vaccination. These TCRs come from an adult in good health.

The chain links TRBV25-1 to TRBJ1-1; D unclear. Germline V gene lookup returns CDR1 MGHDK and CDR2 SYGVNS. With 7 bases removed from V and 1 base from J, the gap between germline ends came to 16 bases. The CDR3 contains 15 residues. The CDR3 coding sequence is TGTGCCAGCAAGGCTTTGGGCGGATGGAACACTGAAGCTTTCTTT. This translates into CASKALGGWNTEAFF.

V gene TRBV5-6 combines with J gene TRBJ2-7; a possible D gene is TRBD1 (6 bases). The V gene's germline CDR1 is SGHDT and CDR2 YYEEEE. The CDR3 runs to 14 residues. Trimming stripped 3 bases from V and 4 bases from J, with 14 bases between. CDR3 in amino acids: CASSWGRKAYEQYF. The CDR3 DNA reads as TGTGCCAGCAGCTGGGGGCGGAAAGCATACGAGCAGTACTTC.

The rearrangement links TRBV2 to TRBJ1-4; 11 bases are a match to TRBD1. Germline trimming cut 2 bases from V and 8 bases from J; bases unmatched to any gene: 4. This CDR3 is 15 amino acids long. CDR1 and CDR2 (germline): SNHLY, FYNNEI. The CDR3 sequence: CASSEPRTGGEKLFF. The CDR3 coding sequence is TGTGCCAGCAGTGAACCCAGGACAGGGGGCGAAAAACTGTTTTTT. Looking up the rest from reference TRBV2 and TRBJ1-4 gives the full variable domain: EPEVTQTPSHQVTQMGQEVILRCVPISNHLYFYWYRQILGQKVEFLVSFYNNEISEKSEIFDDQFSVERPDGSNFTLKIRSTKLEDSAMYFCASSEPRTGGEKLFFGSGTQLSVL.

This clone was observed once. The V gene is TRBV15, the J gene TRBJ2-5, with a tentative D call TRBD2 (5 bases). CDR3 length: 13 amino acids. CDR1 is LNHNV, CDR2 YYDKDF, per germline (reference sequence). V was trimmed by 0 bases and J by 5 bases, leaving 7 bases between them. CDR3 protein: CATSRDPGETQYF. CDR3 coding DNA: TGTGCCACCAGCAGAGACCCGGGGGAGACCCAGTACTTC.

The chain combines TRBV29-1 with TRBJ2-7, with D unclear. The length of the CDR3 is 13 residues. Trimming pared 5 bases from V and 2 bases from J, leaving 13 bases between. Germline V gene lookup returns CDR1 SQVTM and CDR2 ANQGSEA. The CDR3 is CSVLAGDTYEQYF. Here the CDR3 DNA reads TGCAGCGTTTTGGCCGGAGACACCTACGAGCAGTACTTC.

Regarding this clone: At one of its ends the junction is not consistent with the germline gene, which may arise from a read error. The chain has TRBV18 and TRBJ1-2; D is perhaps TRBD1 (6 bases). The CDR3 is 14 residues long. Germline V CDR1 and CDR2: KGHSH, LQKENI. The DNA for the CDR3 is TGTGCCAGCTCACCACAGAGGGGGGACGTTCTGAAGTCGTTC. This translates into CASSPQRGDVLKSF.

The V call is TRBV9, the J call TRBJ1-6; no firm D call. V lost 0 bases to trimming and J lost 8 bases, with 9 bases between them. The V gene's germline CDR1 is SGDLS and CDR2 YYNGEE. CDR3 size: 14 residues. This chain's CDR3 is CASSVVDRDSPLHF. The CDR3 coding sequence is TGTGCCAGCAGCGTAGTGGACCGAGATTCACCCCTCCACTTT.

This sequence joins TRBV18 and TRBJ2-5; D ambiguous. V lost 5 bases, J lost 2 bases, and 9 bases lay in between. The germline CDR1 and CDR2 sequences are KGHSH and LQKENI. The CDR3 has 13 amino acids. The CDR3 DNA reads TGTGCCAGCTCAGGCGGCATACAAGAGACCCAGTACTTC. Amino acid sequence: CASSGGIQETQYF. Full variable domain (outside the CDR3, taken from reference TRBV18 and TRBJ2-5): NAGVMQNPRHLVRRRGQEARLRCSPMKGHSHVYWYRQLPEEGLKFMVYLQKENIIDESGMPKERFSAEFPKEGPSILRIQQVVRGDSAAYFCASSGGIQETQYFGPGTRLLVL.

J is TRBJ1-5 and V is TRBV30, with no clear D. The germline V and J ends were trimmed by 0 bases and 1 base, with 10 bases remaining between them. Germline V gene data show CDR1 as GTSNPN and CDR2 as SVGIG (reference sequence). The CDR3 is 15 residues long. The CDR3: CAWSVDGVSNQPQHF. In DNA form, the CDR3 reads TGTGCCTGGAGTGTAGACGGTGTGAGCAATCAGCCCCAGCATTTT.

This clone has a single count. V is TRBV7-3 and J is TRBJ1-1; D not resolved. Germline V gene data show CDR1 as SGHTA and CDR2 as FQGTGA. Trimming left V 1 base short and J 3 bases short, with 6 bases between. The CDR3 loop spans 13 amino acids. The CDR3 protein is CASSLNSDTEAFF. CDR3 nucleotides: TGTGCCAGCAGCTTAAACAGTGACACTGAAGCTTTCTTT.

The chain carries TRBV27 and TRBJ2-7; D gene unclear. Germline V gene data show CDR1 as MNHEY and CDR2 as SMNVEV (reference sequence). The CDR3 has 14 amino acids. Trimming cost V 1 base and J 1 base, with 8 bases left between them. The CDR3, as DNA: TGTGCCAGCAGTTTATTCGCCGCTTCCTACGAGCAGTACTTC. This translates into CASSLFAASYEQYF.

The chain carries TRBV6-2 or TRBV6-3 and TRBJ2-7; 10 bases fit TRBD1. V was clipped by 5 bases and J by 2 bases; unmatched bases: 3. Germline CDR1 and CDR2: MNHEY and SVGEGT. There are 14 residues in the CDR3. This CDR3 reads CASSTGTGAYEQYF. The CDR3 nucleotides read TGTGCCAGCAGTACGGGGACAGGGGCCTACGAGCAGTACTTC.

The chain has TRBV10-3 and TRBJ1-2; tentatively, D is TRBD1 (6 bases). V was clipped by 5 bases and J by 3 bases, with 7 bases between them. The germline V gene has CDR1 ENHRY and CDR2 SYGVKD. This CDR3 spans 12 amino acids. The CDR3 here is CAISRQDYGYTF. In DNA, the CDR3 is TGTGCCATCAGTCGACAGGACTATGGCTACACCTTC.

The genes are TRBV6-2 or TRBV6-3 and TRBJ2-7; the D is unclear. This CDR3 is 14 amino acids long. The V gene's germline CDR1 is MNHEY and CDR2 SVGEGT. The V end lost 0 bases, the J end lost 2 bases, and 8 bases lay between the germline ends. This CDR3 reads CASSYSPGPYEQYF. CDR3 DNA sequence: TGTGCCAGCAGTTACTCCCCGGGTCCCTACGAGCAGTACTTC.

The chain employs TRBV7-2 and TRBJ2-2; 7 nucleotides match TRBD2. CDR3 length: 16 amino acids. Germline lookup yields CDR1 SGHTA and CDR2 FQGNSA. J gave up 5 bases and V 0 bases, and 6 bases lay outside the gene matches. CDR3 amino acids: CASSLAGTIATGELFF. CDR3 coding DNA: TGTGCCAGCAGCTTAGCGGGGACTATAGCGACCGGGGAGCTGTTTTTT. The variable domain in full, completed from reference TRBV7-2 and TRBJ2-2, reads GAGVSQSPSNKVTEKGKDVELRCDPISGHTALYWYRQSLGQGLEFLIYFQGNSAPDKSGLPSDRFSAERTGGSVSTLTIQRTQQEDSAVYLCASSLAGTIATGELFFGEGSRLTVL.

This clone showed up just once. The chain is built from TRBV30 and TRBJ2-3; D is unresolved. This CDR3 is 11 amino acids long. The V and J ends lost 4 bases and 6 bases respectively, with 8 bases between them. CDR1 is GTSNPN and CDR2 is SVGIG in the germline V gene (reference sequence). The CDR3 sequence: CAWTRMDTQYF. The DNA of the CDR3 is TGTGCCTGGACTCGCATGGATACGCAGTATTTT.

In nucleotides, the CDR3 is TGTGCCATCGAGTGGGGCGGGACGGTGAACACCGGGGAGCTGTTTTTT. Translation gives CAIEWGGTVNTGELFF. This chain connects TRBV10-3 to TRBJ2-2; D may be TRBD2 (6 bases). The V end lost 8 bases, the J end lost 1 base, and 17 bases lay between the germline ends. Germline V gene sequence: CDR1 ENHRY, CDR2 SYGVKD. There are 16 residues in the CDR3.

The rearrangement joins TRBV10-3 to TRBJ2-3; 9 nucleotides line up with TRBD1. Germline CDR1 and CDR2: ENHRY and SYGVKD. CDR3 length equals 17 residues. Trimming removed 4 bases from V and 4 bases from J; junction bases left unmatched: 12. CDR3 DNA: TGTGCCATCAGTGGGGGACAGGGAGTGGGTCTGTCAGATACGCAGTATTTT. It codes for CAISGGQGVGLSDTQYF.

The gene calls are TRBV11-2 and TRBJ2-3, with 11 nucleotides matching TRBD2. The CDR3 covers 15 residues. Germline-derived CDR1 and CDR2 are SGHAT and FQNNGV. Trimming took 3 bases from V and 4 from J; bases not matched to a gene: 3. The CDR3 here is CASSLTSGVADTQYF. The CDR3 DNA reads TGTGCCAGCAGCTTGACTAGCGGGGTCGCAGATACGCAGTATTTT.